Below are 21 T cell receptor beta chains sequenced from a single sample in a study of regulatory T cells in long-lasting Graves disease. Arm-PCR of CDR3 regions with iRepertoire HTBI primers generated TCR beta libraries. One entry per CDR3 protein results from TCRdb running MiXCR on the multiplex PCR reads. The sample has roughly 450,000 distinct CDR3 sequences; 20% are singletons. Time point noted: persistent/refractory GD, antithyroid drugs over 5 years with positive TRAb. From PBMCs, RNA was extracted and then used to make the TCR library. This specimen consisted of peripheral blood mononuclear cells (PBMCs), obtained when the disease was refractory, from a patient treated with antithyroid drugs. Every receptor here comes from a female donor with Graves disease.

This clonotype was seen a handful of times. One end of the junction does not line up with germline, which may come from a read error. This chain joins TRBV30 and TRBJ1-1; the D is unclear. This CDR3 is 12 amino acids long. Per germline, CDR1 GTSNPN and CDR2 SVGIG (reference sequence). The CDR3 loop reads CAWVGQNAEAFF. As DNA, the CDR3 is TGTGCCTGGGTAGGGCAGAACGCTGAAGCTTTCTTT.

In this sample, this clonotype turned up many times. V usage is TRBV5-1 and J usage is TRBJ2-7; D perhaps matches TRBD1 (6 bases). Trimming shortened V by 4 bases and J by 3 bases, and 20 bases separated the two germline ends. CDR1 and CDR2 (germline): SGHRS, YFSETQ. The CDR3 sequence is 16 residues long. The CDR3 loop reads CASSLEFKDSNYEQYF. The CDR3 coding sequence is TGCGCCAGCAGCCTAGAATTTAAGGACAGTAACTACGAGCAGTACTTC.

This chain connects TRBV18 to TRBJ2-1; D gene ambiguous. The germline V gene encodes CDR1 KGHSH and CDR2 LQKENI. This CDR3 region has 14 residues. V lost 0 bases, J lost 4 bases, and 7 bases lay in between. The CDR3 spells CASSPPSLYNEQFF. DNA of the CDR3: TGTGCCAGCTCACCACCCAGCTTATACAATGAGCAGTTCTTC. Combining the CDR3 with reference TRBV18 and TRBJ2-1 gives the whole variable domain NAGVMQNPRHLVRRRGQEARLRCSPMKGHSHVYWYRQLPEEGLKFMVYLQKENIIDESGMPKERFSAEFPKEGPSILRIQQVVRGDSAAYFCASSPPSLYNEQFFGPGTRLTVL.

This clonotype came up many times. This chain joins TRBV30 and TRBJ1-5; D is unresolved. The CDR3 covers 12 residues. Trimming pared 5 bases from V and 5 bases from J, leaving 10 bases between. Per the germline V gene, CDR1 is GTSNPN and CDR2 is SVGIG (reference sequence). The CDR3 bases are TGTGCCTGGGCCCAGCGAGATCAGCCCCAGCATTTT. This sequence encodes CAWAQRDQPQHF.

This clonotype was seen a handful of times. The chain combines TRBV28 with TRBJ2-5; 8 nucleotides align to TRBD1. From germline, CDR1 is MDHEN and CDR2 SYDVKM. V shed 5 bases, J shed 3 bases, and the junction held 8 bases outside the gene matches. The CDR3 runs 15 residues. The CDR3 region is CASSAEDRVKETQYF. The CDR3 DNA sequence: TGTGCCAGCAGTGCTGAGGACAGGGTAAAAGAGACCCAGTACTTC. Using reference TRBV28 and TRBJ2-5 for the parts outside the CDR3, the full variable domain is DVKVTQSSRYLVKRTGEKVFLECVQDMDHENMFWYRQDPGLGLRLIYFSYDVKMKEKGDIPEGYSVSREKKERFSLILESASTNQTSMYLCASSAEDRVKETQYFGPGTRLLVL.

A word on this clonotype: A clone one base away is much larger, so this may be a read error. The genes are TRBV28 and TRBJ2-2; 12 bases line up with TRBD1. The CDR3 is made up of 16 amino acids. Per the germline V gene, CDR1 is MDHEN and CDR2 is SYDVKM. The CDR3 is CAHRDRGRLNTGELLF. The DNA for the CDR3 is TGTGCCCACCGGGACAGGGGGCGCTTAAACACCGGGGAGCTGCTTTTT.

This clonotype was seen many times. This chain joins TRBV27 and TRBJ2-7; TRBD1 matches at 8 bases. The germline V gene encodes CDR1 MNHEY and CDR2 SMNVEV (reference sequence). CDR3 length: 16 residues. The ends lost 5 bases at V and 5 bases at J; junction bases unmatched: 14. The CDR3 nucleotides read TGTGCCAGCAGTCCCCAGGGGGCAGGGGGATGGGACGAGCAGTACTTC. This sequence encodes CASSPQGAGGWDEQYF.

This clonotype was recorded many times. The chain recombines TRBV28 with TRBJ1-4; D is undetermined. Germline CDR1 and CDR2: MDHEN and SYDVKM. Between the trimmed V and J ends, which lost 7 bases and 6 bases, there was a span of 18 bases. The CDR3 has 15 residues. CDR3 region: CASKDLLPFDEKLFF. CDR3 DNA sequence: TGTGCCAGCAAAGATTTACTCCCCTTTGATGAAAAACTGTTTTTT.

This chain links TRBV10-3 with TRBJ1-2, with 7 bases aligning to TRBD1. The CDR3 spans 14 residues. Germline V CDR1 and CDR2: ENHRY, SYGVKD. The ends lost 3 bases at V and 7 bases at J; junction bases unmatched: 8. CDR3 in DNA: TGTGCCATCAGTGATAATAAAGGGGGCTCTGGCTACACCTTC. It translates to CAISDNKGGSGYTF.

V is TRBV5-1 and J is TRBJ2-1; TRBD2 is a possible D gene (5 bases). The V and J ends lost 4 bases and 7 bases respectively, with 18 bases between them. The CDR3 totals 15 residues. Per the germline V gene, CDR1 is SGHRS and CDR2 is YFSETQ. CDR3 residues: CASSKTGRGLNEQFF. In DNA, the CDR3 is TGCGCCAGCAGCAAAACCGGTAGAGGGTTGAATGAGCAGTTCTTC.

As for this clonotype: Given a much more abundant clone one base away, this may be a read error. The chain combines TRBV6-2 or TRBV6-3 with TRBJ2-2, with D possibly TRBD1 on 6 matching bases. CDR1 and CDR2 from the germline V gene are MNHEY and SVGEGT. This CDR3 spans 15 amino acids. Trimming took off 5 bases at V and 7 bases at J, with 17 bases between the two ends. CDR3 DNA sequence: TGTGCCAGCAGTCCACAGGGACCCCCGTGCGGGGAGCTGTTTTTT. Translating gives CASSPQGPPCGELFF.

The chain couples TRBV10-3 to TRBJ2-1; D perhaps matches TRBD2 (6 bases). CDR1 is ENHRY, CDR2 SYGVKD, per germline. V dropped 2 bases and J dropped 1 base, with 6 bases sitting between them. The CDR3 covers 14 residues. The CDR3 DNA is TGTGCCATCAGTGAGGGACTATCCTACAATGAGCAGTTCTTC. This translates into CAISEGLSYNEQFF.

As for this clonotype: One end of the junction varies from germline; a read error may be responsible. This chain links TRBV11-1 with TRBJ2-2; D possibly matches TRBD1 or TRBD2 (5 bases each). This CDR3 comprises 17 residues. Germline CDR1 is SGHAT and CDR2 is FQDESV (reference sequence). The CDR3 loop reads CASSLGGRETNIGELFF. The CDR3 DNA sequence: TGTGCCAGCAGCTTAGGGGGGAGAGAAACGAACATCGGGGAGCTGTTTTTT.

Only a few counts were recorded for this clonotype. The V call is TRBV5-4, the J call TRBJ2-5; TRBD2 is a possible D gene (5 bases). Trimming took off 7 bases at V and 2 bases at J, with 15 bases between the two ends. The CDR3 has 14 amino acids. Germline V gene lookup returns CDR1 SGHNT and CDR2 YYREEE (reference sequence). For the CDR3, the DNA is TGTGCCAGCGACGAGGGAAAAGGACAAGAGACCCAGTACTTC. It codes for CASDEGKGQETQYF.

The rearrangement uses TRBV10-3 and TRBJ2-7; D call uncertain. The V and J ends lost 3 bases and 0 bases respectively, with 6 bases between them. The CDR3 totals 13 residues. Germline V gene lookup returns CDR1 ENHRY and CDR2 SYGVKD. CDR3: CAISDRLSYEQYF. The CDR3 DNA follows: TGTGCCATCAGTGATAGACTCTCCTACGAGCAGTACTTC.

This clonotype was recorded many times. This chain links TRBV11-2 with TRBJ1-1; D is unclear. V was clipped by 3 bases and J by 1 base, with 6 bases between them. Per the germline V gene, CDR1 is SGHAT and CDR2 is FQNNGV. The CDR3 loop spans 13 amino acids. The CDR3 sequence: CASSFSENTEAFF. CDR3 coding DNA: TGTGCCAGCAGCTTCTCGGAGAACACTGAAGCTTTCTTT.

This clonotype was detected many times. The V call is TRBV10-3, the J call TRBJ1-1; 8 bases are a match to TRBD1. Germline CDR1 is ENHRY and CDR2 is SYGVKD. The CDR3 extends over 14 amino acids. The ends lost 2 bases at V and 4 bases at J; junction bases unmatched: 3. CDR3 DNA sequence: TGTGCCATCAGTGAGGGACAGGGAACCACTGAAGCTTTCTTT. Translation: CAISEGQGTTEAFF.

This clonotype was seen ten or more times. The chain couples TRBV25-1 to TRBJ2-2; 10 nucleotides agree with TRBD2. CDR1 is MGHDK, CDR2 SYGVNS, per germline. The CDR3 runs to 18 residues. The junction had 7 bases not matched to a gene; V was cut back by 2 bases and J by 1 base. The CDR3 protein is CASSEGWSSGRNTGELFF. The CDR3 coding sequence is TGTGCCAGCAGTGAAGGGTGGTCTAGCGGGAGGAACACCGGGGAGCTGTTTTTT. Full variable domain (rest looked up from reference TRBV25-1 and TRBJ2-2): EADIYQTPRYLVIGTGKKITLECSQTMGHDKMYWYQQDPGMELHLIHYSYGVNSTEKGDLSSESTVSRIRTEHFPLTLESARPSHTSQYLCASSEGWSSGRNTGELFFGEGSRLTVL.

The table lists this clonotype with a few counts. CDR3 residues: CSARRGIGELFF. The CDR3 DNA reads TGCAGTGCTAGAAGGGGTATCGGGGAGCTGTTTTTT. The rearrangement joins TRBV20-1 to TRBJ2-2, with D maybe TRBD1 (5 bases). This CDR3 region has 12 residues. The V end lost 2 bases, the J end lost 7 bases, and 8 bases lay between the germline ends. The germline gives CDR1 DFQATT, CDR2 SNEGSKA (reference sequence).

The table lists this clonotype with a few counts. This chain connects TRBV12-3 or TRBV12-4 to TRBJ1-1; no clear D gene. The length of the CDR3 is 13 residues. Deletions cut 5 bases from V and 4 bases from J, with 11 bases between. The DNA of the CDR3 is TGTGCCAGCAGTCCGCCTGGAGTCACTGAAGCTTTCTTT. Translating gives CASSPPGVTEAFF.

The table lists this clonotype with many counts. V and J are TRBV6-1 and TRBJ1-5; no definite D call. V was shortened by 8 bases and J by 0 bases, with 14 bases between the two germline ends. Germline loops: CDR1 MNHNS, CDR2 SASEGT. This CDR3 spans 15 amino acids. CDR3 nucleotides: TGTGCCAGCCAACGAGAGGACTATAGCAATCAGCCCCAGCATTTT. Translating it yields CASQREDYSNQPQHF.